This TCR beta chain was observed in a study of cytomegalovirus exposure and HLA in healthy donors. Study-wide points: In vitro experiments confirmed that three CMV-associated chains were specific for CMV antigens. Some V segments, including TRBV6-2 and TRBV6-3, were excluded as indistinguishable.

The CDR3 contains 15 residues. V lost 3 bases to trimming and J lost 0 bases, with 12 bases between them. Germline V gene data show CDR1 as LNHDA and CDR2 as SQIVND (reference sequence). Primers included in the PCR were 60 Vbeta and 13 Jbeta primers. Profiling relied on immunoSEQ multiplex PCR, and the TCRdb table lists in-frame clones only, not all of them. The table lists some 96,000 clones, 64% of them singletons. Concerning this clone itself: The antigen remains undetermined.

This chain uses TRBV19 with TRBJ2-7; a weak D match, TRBD1 (5 bases). The sequence derives from a man in his fifties or sixties in good health and CMV-seronegative. The sequencing input was PBMCs. The CDR3, as DNA: TGTGCCAGTAGTATTCAGGGTTGGAGCTCCTACGAGCAGTACTTC. Its protein is CASSIQGWSSYEQYF.